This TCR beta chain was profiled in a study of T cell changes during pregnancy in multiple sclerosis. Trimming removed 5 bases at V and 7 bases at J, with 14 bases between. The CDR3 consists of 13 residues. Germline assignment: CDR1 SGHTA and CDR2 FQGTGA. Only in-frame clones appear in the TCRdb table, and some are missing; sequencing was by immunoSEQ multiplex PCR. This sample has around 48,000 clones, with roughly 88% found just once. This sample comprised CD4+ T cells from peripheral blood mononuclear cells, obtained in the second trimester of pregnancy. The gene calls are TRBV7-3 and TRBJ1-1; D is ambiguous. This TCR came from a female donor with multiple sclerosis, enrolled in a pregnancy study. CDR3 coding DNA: TGTGCCAGCAGCGGACCCGGGAGAAATGAAGCTTTCTTT. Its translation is CASSGPGRNEAFF. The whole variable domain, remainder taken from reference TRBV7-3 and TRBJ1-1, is GAGVSQTPSNKVTEKGKYVELRCDPISGHTALYWYRQSLGQGPEFLIYFQGTGAADDSGLPNDRFFAVRPEGSVSTLKIQRTERGDSAVYLCASSGPGRNEAFFGQGTRLTVV.